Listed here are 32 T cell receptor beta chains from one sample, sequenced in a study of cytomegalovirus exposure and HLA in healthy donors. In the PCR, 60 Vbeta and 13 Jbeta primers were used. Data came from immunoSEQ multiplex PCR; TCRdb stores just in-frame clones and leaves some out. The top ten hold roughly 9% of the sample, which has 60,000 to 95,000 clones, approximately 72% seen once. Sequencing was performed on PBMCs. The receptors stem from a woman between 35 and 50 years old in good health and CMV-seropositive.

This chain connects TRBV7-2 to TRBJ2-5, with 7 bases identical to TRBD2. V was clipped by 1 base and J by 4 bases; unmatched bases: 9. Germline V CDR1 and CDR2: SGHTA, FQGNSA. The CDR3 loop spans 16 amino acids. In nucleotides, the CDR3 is TGTGCCAGCAGCTTAGGGCAAGCGGGGTGGGGAGAGACCCAGTACTTC. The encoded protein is CASSLGQAGWGETQYF.

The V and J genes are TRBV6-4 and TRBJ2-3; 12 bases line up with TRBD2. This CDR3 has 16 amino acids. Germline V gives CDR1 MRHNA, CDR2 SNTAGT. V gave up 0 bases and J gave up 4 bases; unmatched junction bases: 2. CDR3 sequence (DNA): TGTGCCAGCAGTGACTCGACTAGCGGGGGATCAGATACGCAGTATTTT. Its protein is CASSDSTSGGSDTQYF.

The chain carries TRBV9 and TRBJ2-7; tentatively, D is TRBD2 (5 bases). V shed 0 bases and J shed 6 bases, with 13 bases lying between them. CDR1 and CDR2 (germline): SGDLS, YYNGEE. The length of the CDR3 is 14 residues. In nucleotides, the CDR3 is TGTGCCAGCAGCGTAGGTGAAGTCCGGGGCGAGCAGTACTTC. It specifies CASSVGEVRGEQYF.

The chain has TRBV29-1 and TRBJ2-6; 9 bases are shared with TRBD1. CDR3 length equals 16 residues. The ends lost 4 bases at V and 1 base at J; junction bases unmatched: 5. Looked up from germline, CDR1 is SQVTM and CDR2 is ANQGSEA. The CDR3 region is CSVAGQGLSGANVLTF. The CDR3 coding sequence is TGCAGCGTTGCGGGACAGGGCTTGTCTGGGGCCAACGTCCTGACTTTC. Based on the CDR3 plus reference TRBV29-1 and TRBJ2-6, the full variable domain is SAVISQKPSRDICQRGTSLTIQCQVDSQVTMMFWYRQQPGQSLTLIATANQGSEATYESGFVIDKFPISRPNLTFSTLTVSNMSPEDSSIYLCSVAGQGLSGANVLTFGAGSRLTVL.

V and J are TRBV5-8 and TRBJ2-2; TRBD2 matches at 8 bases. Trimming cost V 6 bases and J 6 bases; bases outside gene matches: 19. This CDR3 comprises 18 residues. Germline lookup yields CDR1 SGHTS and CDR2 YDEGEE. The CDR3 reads CASTHAAHAGGPPGELFF. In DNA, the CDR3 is TGTGCCAGCACTCACGCCGCCCACGCGGGGGGCCCTCCCGGGGAGCTGTTTTTT.

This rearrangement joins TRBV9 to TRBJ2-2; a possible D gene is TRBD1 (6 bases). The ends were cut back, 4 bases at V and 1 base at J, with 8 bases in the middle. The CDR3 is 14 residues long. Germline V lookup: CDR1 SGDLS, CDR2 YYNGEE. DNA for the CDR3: TGTGCCAGCAGCTTGGGACAGAACACCGGGGAGCTGTTTTTT. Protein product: CASSLGQNTGELFF. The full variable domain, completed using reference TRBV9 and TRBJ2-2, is DSGVTQTPKHLITATGQRVTLRCSPRSGDLSVYWYQQSLDQGLQFLIQYYNGEERAKGNILERFSAQQFPDLHSELNLSSLELGDSALYFCASSLGQNTGELFFGEGSRLTVL.

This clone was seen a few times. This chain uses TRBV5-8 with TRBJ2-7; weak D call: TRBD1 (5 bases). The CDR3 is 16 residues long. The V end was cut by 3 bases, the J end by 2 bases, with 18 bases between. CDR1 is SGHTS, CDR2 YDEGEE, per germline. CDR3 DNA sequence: TGTGCCAGCAGCTCCTCCTTTTGGACACGAACCTACGAGCAGTACTTC. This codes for CASSSSFWTRTYEQYF. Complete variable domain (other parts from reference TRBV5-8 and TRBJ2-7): EAGVTQSPTHLIKTRGQQATLRCSPISGHTSVYWYQQALGLGLQFLLWYDEGEERNRGNFPPRFSGRQFPNYSSELNVNALELEDSALYLCASSSSFWTRTYEQYFGPGTRLTVT.

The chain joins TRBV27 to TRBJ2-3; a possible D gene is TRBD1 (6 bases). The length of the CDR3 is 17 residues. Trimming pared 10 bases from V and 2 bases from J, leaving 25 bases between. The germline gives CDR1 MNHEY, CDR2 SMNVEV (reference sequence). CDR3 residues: CATYPRPGDHNTDTQYF. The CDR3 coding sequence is TGTGCCACCTATCCGCGCCCAGGGGACCATAACACAGATACGCAGTATTTT.

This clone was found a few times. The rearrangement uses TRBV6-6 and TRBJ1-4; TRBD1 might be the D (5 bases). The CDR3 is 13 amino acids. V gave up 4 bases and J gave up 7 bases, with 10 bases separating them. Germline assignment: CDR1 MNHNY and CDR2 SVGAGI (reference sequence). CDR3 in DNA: TGTGCCAGCAGTTTCCAGGGTACTGAAAAACTGTTTTTT. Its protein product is CASSFQGTEKLFF.

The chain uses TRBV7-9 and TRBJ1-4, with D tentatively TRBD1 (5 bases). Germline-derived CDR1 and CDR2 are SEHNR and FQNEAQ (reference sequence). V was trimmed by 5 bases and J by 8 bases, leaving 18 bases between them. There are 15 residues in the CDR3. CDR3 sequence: CASSPSPGVREKLFF. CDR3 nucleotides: TGTGCCAGCAGCCCAAGCCCGGGGGTGCGAGAAAAACTGTTTTTT.

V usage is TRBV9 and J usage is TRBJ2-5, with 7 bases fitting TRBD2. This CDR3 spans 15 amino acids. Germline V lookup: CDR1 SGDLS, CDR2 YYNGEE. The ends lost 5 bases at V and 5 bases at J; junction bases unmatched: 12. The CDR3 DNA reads TGTGCCAGCAGTCAAGGGACTACCAAAAGGGAGACCCAGTACTTC. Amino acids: CASSQGTTKRETQYF.

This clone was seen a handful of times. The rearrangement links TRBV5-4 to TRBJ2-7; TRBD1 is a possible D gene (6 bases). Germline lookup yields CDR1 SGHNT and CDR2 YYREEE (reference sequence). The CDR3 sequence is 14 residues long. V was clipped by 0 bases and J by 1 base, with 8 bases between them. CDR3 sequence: CASSLGGPSYEQYF. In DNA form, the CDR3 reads TGTGCCAGCAGCTTGGGGGGGCCGTCCTACGAGCAGTACTTC. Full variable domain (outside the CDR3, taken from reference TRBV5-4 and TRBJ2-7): ETGVTQSPTHLIKTRGQQVTLRCSSQSGHNTVSWYQQALGQGPQFIFQYYREEENGRGNFPPRFSGLQFPNYSSELNVNALELDDSALYLCASSLGGPSYEQYFGPGTRLTVT.

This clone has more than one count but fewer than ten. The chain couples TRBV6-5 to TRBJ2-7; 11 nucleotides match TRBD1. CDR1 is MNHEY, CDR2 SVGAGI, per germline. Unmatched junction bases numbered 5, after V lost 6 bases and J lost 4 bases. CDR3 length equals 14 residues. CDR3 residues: CASRAGQGGYEQYF. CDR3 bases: TGTGCCAGCAGGGCGGGACAGGGGGGATACGAGCAGTACTTC.

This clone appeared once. The CDR3 DNA is TGTGCCAGTAGAGGGTTCCCGGGACAGGCGATTAGCAATCAGCCCCAGCATTTT. Protein: CASRGFPGQAISNQPQHF. The chain combines TRBV19 with TRBJ1-5; 8 bases map to TRBD1. Germline CDR1 reads LNHDA; CDR2 reads SQIVND (reference sequence). The CDR3 is made up of 18 amino acids. Losses at the gene ends were 6 bases for V and 0 bases for J; bases not matched to a gene: 13.

CDR3 nucleotides: TGTGCCCTCGGTAAGAACACTGAAGCTTTCTTT. It is translated as CALGKNTEAFF. The J gene is TRBJ1-1, the V gene TRBV30; D is uncertain. Trimming pared 8 bases from V and 1 base from J, leaving 8 bases between. Germline CDR1 reads GTSNPN; CDR2 reads SVGIG (reference sequence). The CDR3 covers 11 residues.

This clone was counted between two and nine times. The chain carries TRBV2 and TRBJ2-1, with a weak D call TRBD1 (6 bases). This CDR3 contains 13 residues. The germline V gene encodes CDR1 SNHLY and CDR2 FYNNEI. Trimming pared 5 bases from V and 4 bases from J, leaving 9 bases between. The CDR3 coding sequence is TGTGCCAGCAGTAGGACAGTATACAATGAGCAGTTCTTC. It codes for CASSRTVYNEQFF. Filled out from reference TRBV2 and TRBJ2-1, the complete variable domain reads EPEVTQTPSHQVTQMGQEVILRCVPISNHLYFYWYRQILGQKVEFLVSFYNNEISEKSEIFDDQFSVERPDGSNFTLKIRSTKLEDSAMYFCASSRTVYNEQFFGPGTRLTVL.

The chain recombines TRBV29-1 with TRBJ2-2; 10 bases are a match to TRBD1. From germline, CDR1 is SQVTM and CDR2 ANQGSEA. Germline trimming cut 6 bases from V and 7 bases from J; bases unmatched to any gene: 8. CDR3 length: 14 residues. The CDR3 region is CSVWTGGGSGELFF. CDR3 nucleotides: TGCAGCGTATGGACAGGGGGAGGAAGCGGGGAGCTGTTTTTT.

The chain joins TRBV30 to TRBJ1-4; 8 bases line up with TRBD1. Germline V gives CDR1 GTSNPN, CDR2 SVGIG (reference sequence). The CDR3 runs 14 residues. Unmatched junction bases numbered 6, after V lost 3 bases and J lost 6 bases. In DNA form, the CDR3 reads TGTGCCTGGAGCAGGACAGGGTCGGATGAAAAACTGTTTTTT. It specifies CAWSRTGSDEKLFF.

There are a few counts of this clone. The CDR3 sequence is CASSSSSYNEQFF. CDR3 DNA: TGTGCCAGCAGTAGTTCTAGCTACAATGAGCAGTTCTTC. The chain couples TRBV27 to TRBJ2-1; no definite D call. Trimming stripped 5 bases from V and 3 bases from J, with 8 bases between. Per the germline V gene, CDR1 is MNHEY and CDR2 is SMNVEV (reference sequence). The CDR3 spans 13 residues.

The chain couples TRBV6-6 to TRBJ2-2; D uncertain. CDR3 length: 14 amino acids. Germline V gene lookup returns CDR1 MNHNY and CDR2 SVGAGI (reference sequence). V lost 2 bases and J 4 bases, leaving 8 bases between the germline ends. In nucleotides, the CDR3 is TGTGCCAGCAGTTACCCGCAGATCACCGGGGAGCTGTTTTTT. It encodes CASSYPQITGELFF.

This chain's CDR3 is CASSSWDRVGTGELFF. The CDR3 DNA is TGTGCCAGCAGTTCTTGGGACAGGGTGGGCACCGGGGAGCTGTTTTTT. This chain uses TRBV28 with TRBJ2-2, with TRBD1 matching over 9 bases. Per the germline V gene, CDR1 is MDHEN and CDR2 is SYDVKM. This CDR3 region has 16 residues. Germline trimming cut 4 bases from V and 4 bases from J; bases unmatched to any gene: 7. The full variable domain, completed using reference TRBV28 and TRBJ2-2, is DVKVTQSSRYLVKRTGEKVFLECVQDMDHENMFWYRQDPGLGLRLIYFSYDVKMKEKGDIPEGYSVSREKKERFSLILESASTNQTSMYLCASSSWDRVGTGELFFGEGSRLTVL.

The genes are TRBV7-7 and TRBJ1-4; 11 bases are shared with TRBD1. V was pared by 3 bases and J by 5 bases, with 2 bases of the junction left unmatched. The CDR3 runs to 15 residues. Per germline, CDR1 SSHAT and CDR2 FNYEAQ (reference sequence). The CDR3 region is CASSFGTGGNEKLFF. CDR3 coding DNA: TGTGCCAGCAGCTTCGGGACAGGGGGAAATGAAAAACTGTTTTTT.

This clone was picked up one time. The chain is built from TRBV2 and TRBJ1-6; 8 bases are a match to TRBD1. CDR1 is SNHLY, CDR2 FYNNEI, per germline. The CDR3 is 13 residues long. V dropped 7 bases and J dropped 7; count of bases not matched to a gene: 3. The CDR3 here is CASIWTGNSPLHF. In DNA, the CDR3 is TGTGCCAGCATCTGGACAGGGAATTCACCCCTCCACTTT.

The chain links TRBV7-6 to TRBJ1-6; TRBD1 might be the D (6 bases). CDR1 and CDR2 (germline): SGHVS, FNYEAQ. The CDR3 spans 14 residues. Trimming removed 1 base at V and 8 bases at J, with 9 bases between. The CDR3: CASSLEHRDSPLHF. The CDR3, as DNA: TGTGCCAGCAGCTTAGAGCACAGGGATTCACCCCTCCACTTT.

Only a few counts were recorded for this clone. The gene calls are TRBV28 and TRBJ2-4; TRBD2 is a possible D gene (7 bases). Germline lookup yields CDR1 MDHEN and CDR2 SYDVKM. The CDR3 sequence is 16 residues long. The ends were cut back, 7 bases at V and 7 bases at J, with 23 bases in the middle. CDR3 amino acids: CASTKRRGASGNIQYF. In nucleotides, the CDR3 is TGTGCCAGCACCAAAAGACGGGGGGCAAGCGGGAACATTCAGTACTTC.

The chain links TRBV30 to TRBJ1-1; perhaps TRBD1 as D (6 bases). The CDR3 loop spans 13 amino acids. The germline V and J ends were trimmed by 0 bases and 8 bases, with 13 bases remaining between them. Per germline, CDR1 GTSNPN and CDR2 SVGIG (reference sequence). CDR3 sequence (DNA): TGTGCCTGGAGTGTCGGGCAGGGGAAGGAAGCTTTCTTT. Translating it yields CAWSVGQGKEAFF.

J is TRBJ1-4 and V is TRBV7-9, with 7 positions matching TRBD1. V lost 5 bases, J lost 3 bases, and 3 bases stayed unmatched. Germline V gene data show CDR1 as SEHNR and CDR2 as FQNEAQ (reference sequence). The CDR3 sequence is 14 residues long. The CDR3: CASSAQGSNEKLFF. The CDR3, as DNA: TGTGCCAGCAGCGCACAGGGGTCTAATGAAAAACTGTTTTTT. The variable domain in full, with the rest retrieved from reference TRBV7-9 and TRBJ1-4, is DTGVSQNPRHKITKRGQNVTFRCDPISEHNRLYWYRQTLGQGPEFLTYFQNEAQLEKSRLLSDRFSAERPKGSFSTLEIQRTEQGDSAMYLCASSAQGSNEKLFFGSGTQLSVL.

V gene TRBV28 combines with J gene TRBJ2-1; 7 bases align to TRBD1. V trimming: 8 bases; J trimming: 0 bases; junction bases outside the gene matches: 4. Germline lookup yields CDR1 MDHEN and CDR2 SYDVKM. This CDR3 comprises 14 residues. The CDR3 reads CASHRQGSYNEQFF. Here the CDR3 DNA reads TGTGCCAGCCATAGACAGGGCTCCTACAATGAGCAGTTCTTC.

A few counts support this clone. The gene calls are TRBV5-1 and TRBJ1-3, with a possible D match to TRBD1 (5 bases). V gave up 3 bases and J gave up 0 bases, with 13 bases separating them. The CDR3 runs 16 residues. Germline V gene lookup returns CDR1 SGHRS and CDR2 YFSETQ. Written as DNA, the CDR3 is TGCGCCAGCAGCTCCTCGGCAGGGCACTCTGGAAACACCATATATTTT. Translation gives CASSSSAGHSGNTIYF.

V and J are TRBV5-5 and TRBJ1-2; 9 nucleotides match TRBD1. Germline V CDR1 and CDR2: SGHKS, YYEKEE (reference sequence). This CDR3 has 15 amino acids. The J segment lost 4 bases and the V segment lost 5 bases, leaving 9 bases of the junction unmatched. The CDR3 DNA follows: TGTGCCAGCAGGGAAAACAGGGGGCAGAGCTATGGCTACACCTTC. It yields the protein CASRENRGQSYGYTF.

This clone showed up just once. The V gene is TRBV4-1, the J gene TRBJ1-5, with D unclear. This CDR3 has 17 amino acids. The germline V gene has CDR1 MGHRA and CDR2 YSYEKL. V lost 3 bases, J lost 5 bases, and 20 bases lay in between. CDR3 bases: TGCGCCAGCAGCCAGAGGGCAGGACGGACGAAAGATCAGCCCCAGCATTTT. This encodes CASSQRAGRTKDQPQHF.

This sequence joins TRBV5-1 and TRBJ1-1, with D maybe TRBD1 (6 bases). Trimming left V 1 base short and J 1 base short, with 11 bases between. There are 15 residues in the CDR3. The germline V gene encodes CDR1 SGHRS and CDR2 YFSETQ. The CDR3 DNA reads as TGCGCCAGCAGCTTGACAGGGTCGGGGAACACTGAAGCTTTCTTT. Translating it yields CASSLTGSGNTEAFF.